One and the same sample provided the 11 T cell receptor beta chains below, sequenced in a study of T cell clonality in common variable immunodeficiency. These receptors have no identified antigens. Study-level results: Fewer deletions and N-nucleotide insertions were reportedly seen in common variable immunodeficiency TCR beta sequences.

Profiled with immunoSEQ multiplex PCR; TCRdb holds only in-frame clones, not every one. Reported are over 30,000 clones, none seen only once; the ten largest carry 28%. Sequences were obtained from peripheral blood mononuclear cells. The source is a human donor with common variable immunodeficiency.

This clone was counted many times. The CDR3 goes on 3 residues after the read ends, and that part is filled in from the germline J gene. The gene calls are TRBV6-2 or TRBV6-3 and TRBJ1-2; 7 bases are shared with TRBD1. Germline V CDR1 and CDR2: MNHEY, SVGEGT. The CDR3 is 16 amino acids. CDR3 in amino acids: CASSYSGQRGGIGYTF. The covered CDR3 bases are TGTGCCAGCAGTTACTCGGGACAGAGAGGGGGAATCGGC.

This clone was found many times. The observed sequence ends 3 residues before the CDR3 terminus, with the missing tail filled in from the germline J gene. The V gene is TRBV30, the J gene TRBJ2-7; tentative D call: TRBD1 (5 bases). This CDR3 has 12 amino acids. The germline gives CDR1 GTSNPN, CDR2 SVGIG (reference sequence). Trimming removed 3 bases from V and 5 bases from J, with 11 bases in between. CDR3 amino acids: CAWRGAVNEQYF. CDR3 DNA, as far as it was read: TGTGCCTGGAGAGGGGCTGTCAACGAG. Supplemented by reference TRBV30 and TRBJ2-7, the full variable domain reads SQTIHQWPATLVQPVGSPLSLECTVEGTSNPNLYWYRQAAGRGLQLLFYSVGIGQISSEVPQNLSASRPQDRQFILSSKKLLLSDSGFYLCAWRGAVNEQYFGPGTRLTVT.

This clone was seen at least ten times. From the germline J gene comes the end of the CDR3, since the read stops 3 residues before it. The chain is built from TRBV20-1 and TRBJ2-1; 11 nucleotides match TRBD2. CDR3 size: 15 residues. Germline loops: CDR1 DFQATT, CDR2 SNEGSKA (reference sequence). The V gene end was trimmed by 6 bases and the J gene end by 9 bases; junction bases not matched to a gene: 13. This chain's CDR3 is CSARRTSGPVGEQFF. CDR3 bases read: TGCAGTGCCCGGAGGACTAGCGGGCCCGTGGGTGAG.

The table lists this clone with many counts. The CDR3 end is not reached by the read, which stops 3 residues before it; the germline J gene fills it in. V gene TRBV7-9 combines with J gene TRBJ2-7, with 7 bases fitting TRBD2. From germline, CDR1 is SEHNR and CDR2 FQNEAQ (reference sequence). The junction had 2 bases not matched to a gene; V was cut back by 6 bases and J by 3 bases. This CDR3 spans 12 amino acids. The CDR3: CASSGGSYEQYF. CDR3 DNA (partial): TGTGCCAGCAGTGGCGGGAGCTACGAG.

This clone was seen a handful of times. From the germline J gene comes the end of the CDR3, since the read stops 3 residues before it. The rearrangement uses TRBV7-3 and TRBJ1-6; maybe TRBD1 (6 bases). Trimming cost V 5 bases and J 10 bases, with 15 bases left between them. CDR1 is SGHTA, CDR2 FQGTGA, per germline. There are 14 residues in the CDR3. The covered CDR3 bases are TGTGCCAGCAGCCCCCAGGGGAGGGAGTCACCC. This translates into CASSPQGRESP. The complete CDR3 reads CASSPQGRESPLHF.

Concerning this clone itself: The read gets to within 3 residues of the CDR3 end, and the germline J gene fills in the rest. The chain joins TRBV20-1 to TRBJ2-5; D might be TRBD2 (6 bases). The V and J ends lost 3 bases and 5 bases respectively, with 13 bases between them. Germline loops: CDR1 DFQATT, CDR2 SNEGSKA (reference sequence). The CDR3 runs 13 residues. CDR3 sequence reads: CSASGGIGETQYF. The sequenced CDR3 bases are TGCAGTGCTAGTGGGGGGATCGGGGAGACC.

Worth noting for this clone: The observed sequence ends 3 residues before the CDR3 terminus, with the missing tail filled in from the germline J gene. The chain combines TRBV5-1 with TRBJ2-7, with 8 bases that match TRBD2. The CDR3 has 15 residues. V dropped 4 bases and J dropped 0; count of bases not matched to a gene: 6. Germline values: CDR1 SGHRS, CDR2 YFSETQ. CDR3: CASSPDGGASYEQYF. Partial CDR3 DNA: TGCGCCAGCAGCCCGGACGGGGGGGCCTCCTACGAG.

The sample holds a few counts of this clone. The read terminates 3 residues before the CDR3 end, so the remaining end is supplied by the germline J gene. V is TRBV6-2 or TRBV6-3 and J is TRBJ2-1; 8 bases agree with TRBD1. J gave up 9 bases and V 3 bases, and 7 bases lay outside the gene matches. CDR1 MNHEY and CDR2 SVGEGT come from the germline V gene. The CDR3 extends over 14 amino acids. Partial CDR3 DNA: TGTGCCAGCAGTTATTTTTCAACAGGGGGTGAG. Translation: CASSYFSTGGE. In full, the CDR3 reads CASSYFSTGGEQFF.

This clone was seen more than once but under ten times. The CDR3 end lies 3 residues beyond the end of the read and is filled in from the germline J gene. The V and J genes are TRBV20-1 and TRBJ1-3; 9 bases are shared with TRBD1. Trimming took 3 bases from V and 2 from J; bases not matched to a gene: 8. Per the germline V gene, CDR1 is DFQATT and CDR2 is SNEGSKA (reference sequence). This CDR3 is built from 16 residues. This CDR3 is CSASPYRGLTGNTIYF. The covered CDR3 bases are TGCAGTGCTAGCCCCTACAGGGGGCTTACTGGAAACACC.

This clone was detected only a few times. The sequenced fragment ends 3 residues before the CDR3 boundary, so the rest is inferred from the germline J gene. V and J are TRBV5-1 and TRBJ2-7, with D possibly TRBD1 on 6 matching bases. The germline V gene has CDR1 SGHRS and CDR2 YFSETQ. This CDR3 has 15 amino acids. Trimming shortened V by 4 bases and J by 0 bases, and 14 bases separated the two germline ends. The sequenced CDR3 bases are TGCGCCAGCAGCCTGGGACATACCAGCTCCTACGAG. As protein: CASSLGHTSSYE. The whole CDR3 reads CASSLGHTSSYEQYF. Combining the CDR3 with reference TRBV5-1 and TRBJ2-7 gives the whole variable domain KAGVTQTPRYLIKTRGQQVTLSCSPISGHRSVSWYQQTPGQGLQFLFEYFSETQRNKGNFPGRFSGRQFSNSRSEMNVSTLELGDSALYLCASSLGHTSSYEQYFGPGTRLTVT.

This clone was picked up many times. The read ends 3 residues early relative to the CDR3; the germline J gene fills the gap. The chain employs TRBV18 and TRBJ2-7; TRBD1 is a possible D gene (6 bases). CDR1 is KGHSH and CDR2 is LQKENI in the germline V gene. Trimming took 6 bases from V and 3 from J, leaving 12 bases between them. This CDR3 contains 13 residues. The sequenced part of the CDR3 DNA is TGTGCCAGCTCCGGGACACTTAACTACGAG. Protein sequence: CASSGTLNYE. The CDR3 in full is CASSGTLNYEQYF.